The present T cell receptor (beta chain) was sequenced within a study of early T cells in non-severe SARS-CoV-2 infection. J lost 1 base, V lost 5 bases, and 6 bases had no gene match. CDR3 length: 16 amino acids. CDR1 is SGHNT, CDR2 YENEEA, per germline. This clonotype was seen at least ten times. Unique molecular identifier tags were affixed to discrete cDNA molecules. Using its own MiXCR run on the 5' RACE reads, TCRdb lists one record per CDR3 protein. The sample lists 43,000 or so distinct CDR3 sequences; approximately 4% were seen once. The source material was whole blood. The chain uses TRBV11-3 and TRBJ2-2; 8 bases fit TRBD2. The TCR sequence derives from an adult who was a healthcare worker with PCR-confirmed SARS-CoV-2 infection or an uninfected control (not recorded which). CDR3 residues: CASSPSTSGNTGELFF. CDR3 sequence (DNA): TGTGCCAGCAGCCCGTCTACTAGCGGGAACACCGGGGAGCTGTTTTTT.